This TCR beta chain is from a study of blood T cell repertoires in COVID-19. For the study at large: Whether acute or convalescent, the COVID-19 samples came from the United States, Italy and Spain. T cells, B-cell-depleted T cells, or PBMCs supplied cDNA or gDNA.

Sequencing was performed with immunoSEQ multiplex PCR; in TCRdb, only in-frame clones are kept and a portion is missing. The sample consists of around 370,000 clones, around nine tenths of them appearing once. The Seattle patients, enrolled during active infection, were followed longitudinally. The ends were cut back, 5 bases at V and 8 bases at J, with 16 bases in the middle. Germline CDR1 LGHNA, CDR2 YNFKEQ. This CDR3 has 14 amino acids. This chain uses TRBV4-2 with TRBJ2-1, with D perhaps matching TRBD2 (6 bases). Material: peripheral blood. The sequence was collected from a woman aged 70-85 years with COVID-19, enrolled during active disease. The CDR3 reads CASSSTRDSDEQFF. The CDR3 DNA sequence: TGTGCCAGCAGCTCGACCAGGGACTCGGATGAGCAGTTCTTC.